The present T cell receptor beta chain was sequenced within a study of blood T cell repertoires in COVID-19. Looking at the study overall: The United States, Italy and Spain provided the acute and convalescent COVID-19 samples.

In the authors' workflow: Estimation of nucleated cell counts relied on the amplification of reference gene primers. Method: immunoSEQ multiplex PCR; TCRdb's copy keeps in-frame clones and lacks some. The V and J calls and the clone size are those of that table, but D and trimming were determined from the DNA. The sample yields about 240,000 clones, around nine tenths seen once. Participants were aged about 18 to 90 years, lived in 24 US areas, and enrolled virtually. Recovered participants had two consecutive negative NP/OP PCR tests, healthcare professional clearance, or symptom resolution. CDR1 is SNHLY and CDR2 is FYNNEI in the germline V gene. The CDR3 contains 13 residues. J lost 7 bases, V lost 9 bases, and 10 bases had no gene match.

The TCR sequence derives from a woman in her 30s who had recovered from COVID-19. Sequencing was performed on PBMCs or T cells enriched from blood (not recorded which). The chain has TRBV2 and TRBJ2-3; 7 bases are a match to TRBD1. In nucleotides, the CDR3 is TGTGCCAGTCTAGACAGGGTCGGTAATACGCAGTATTTT. This gives the protein CASLDRVGNTQYF.